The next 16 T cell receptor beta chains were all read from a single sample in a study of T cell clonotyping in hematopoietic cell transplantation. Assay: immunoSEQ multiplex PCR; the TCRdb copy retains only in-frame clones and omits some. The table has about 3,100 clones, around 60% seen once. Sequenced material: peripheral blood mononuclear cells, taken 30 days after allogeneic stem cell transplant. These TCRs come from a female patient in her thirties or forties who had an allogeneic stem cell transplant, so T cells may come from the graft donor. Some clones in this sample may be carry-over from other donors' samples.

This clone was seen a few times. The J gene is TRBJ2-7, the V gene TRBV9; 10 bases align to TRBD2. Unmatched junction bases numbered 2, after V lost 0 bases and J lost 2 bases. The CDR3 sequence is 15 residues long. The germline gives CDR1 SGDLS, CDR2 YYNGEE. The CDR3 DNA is TGTGCCAGCAGCGTAGGAAGCGGGGGGGCCTACGAGCAGTACTTC. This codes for CASSVGSGGAYEQYF.

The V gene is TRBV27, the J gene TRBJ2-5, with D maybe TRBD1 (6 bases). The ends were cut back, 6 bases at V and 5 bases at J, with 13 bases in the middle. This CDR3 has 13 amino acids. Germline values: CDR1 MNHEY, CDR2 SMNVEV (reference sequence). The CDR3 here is CASSLQGHETQYF. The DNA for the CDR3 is TGTGCCAGCAGCCTTCAGGGGCACGAGACCCAGTACTTC.

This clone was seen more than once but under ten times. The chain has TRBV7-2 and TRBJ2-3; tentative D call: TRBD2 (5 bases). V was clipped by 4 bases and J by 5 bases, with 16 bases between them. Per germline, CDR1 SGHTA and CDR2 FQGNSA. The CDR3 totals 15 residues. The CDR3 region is CASSSPSSGRDTQYF. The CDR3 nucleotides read TGTGCCAGCAGCTCACCTAGCAGCGGCAGAGATACGCAGTATTTT.

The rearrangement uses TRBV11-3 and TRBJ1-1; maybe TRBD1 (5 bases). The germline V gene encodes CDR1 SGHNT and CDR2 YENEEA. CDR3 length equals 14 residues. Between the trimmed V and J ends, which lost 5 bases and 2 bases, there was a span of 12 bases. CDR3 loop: CASSLRDENTEAFF. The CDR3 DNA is TGTGCCAGCAGCCTCCGGGACGAAAACACTGAAGCTTTCTTT.

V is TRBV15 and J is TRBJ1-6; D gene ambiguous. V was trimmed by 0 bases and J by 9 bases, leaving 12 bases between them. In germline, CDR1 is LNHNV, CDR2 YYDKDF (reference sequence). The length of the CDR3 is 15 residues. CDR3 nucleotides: TGTGCCACCAGCAGAGATCGTGGCGCCGGTTCACCCCTCCACTTT. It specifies CATSRDRGAGSPLHF.

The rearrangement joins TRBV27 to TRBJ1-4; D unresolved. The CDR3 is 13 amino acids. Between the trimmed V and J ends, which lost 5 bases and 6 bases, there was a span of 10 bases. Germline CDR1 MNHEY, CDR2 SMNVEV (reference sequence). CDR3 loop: CASSPPGDEKLFF. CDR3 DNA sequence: TGTGCCAGCAGTCCCCCCGGGGATGAAAAACTGTTTTTT.

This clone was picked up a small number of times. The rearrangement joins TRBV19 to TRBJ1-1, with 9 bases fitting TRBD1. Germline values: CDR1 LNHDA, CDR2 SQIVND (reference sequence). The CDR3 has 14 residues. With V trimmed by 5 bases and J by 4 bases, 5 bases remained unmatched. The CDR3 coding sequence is TGTGCCAGTAGTGCGGACAGGGGTGGCACTGAAGCTTTCTTT. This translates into CASSADRGGTEAFF. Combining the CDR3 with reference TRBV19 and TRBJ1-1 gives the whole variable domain DGGITQSPKYLFRKEGQNVTLSCEQNLNHDAMYWYRQDPGQGLRLIYYSQIVNDFQKGDIAEGYSVSREKKESFPLTVTSAQKNPTAFYLCASSADRGGTEAFFGQGTRLTVV.

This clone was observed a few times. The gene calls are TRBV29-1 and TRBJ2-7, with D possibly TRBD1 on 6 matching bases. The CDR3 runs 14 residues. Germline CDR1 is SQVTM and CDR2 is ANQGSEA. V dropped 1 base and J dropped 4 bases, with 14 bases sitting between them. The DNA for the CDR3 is TGCAGCGTTGAAGGTAAAGGGGGTCTGTACGAGCAGTACTTC. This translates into CSVEGKGGLYEQYF.

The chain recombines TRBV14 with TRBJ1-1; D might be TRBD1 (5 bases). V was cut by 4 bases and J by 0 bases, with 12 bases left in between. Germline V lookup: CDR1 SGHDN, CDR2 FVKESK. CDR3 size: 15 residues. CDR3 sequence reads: CASSPGAFMNTEAFF. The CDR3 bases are TGTGCCAGCAGCCCCGGGGCCTTCATGAACACTGAAGCTTTCTTT.

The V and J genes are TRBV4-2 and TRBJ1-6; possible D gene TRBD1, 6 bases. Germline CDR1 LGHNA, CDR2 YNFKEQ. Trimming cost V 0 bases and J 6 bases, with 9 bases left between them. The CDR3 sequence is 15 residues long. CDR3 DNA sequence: TGTGCCAGCAGCCAAGAGGGGGCAGGTAATTCACCCCTCCACTTT. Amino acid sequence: CASSQEGAGNSPLHF.

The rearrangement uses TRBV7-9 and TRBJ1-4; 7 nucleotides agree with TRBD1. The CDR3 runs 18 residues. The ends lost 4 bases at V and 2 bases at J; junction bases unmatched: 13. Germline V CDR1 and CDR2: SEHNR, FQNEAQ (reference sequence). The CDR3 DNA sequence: TGTGCCAGCAGCTCTCGACAGGGAGGGGAGCGGACTAATGAAAAACTGTTTTTT. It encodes CASSSRQGGERTNEKLFF.

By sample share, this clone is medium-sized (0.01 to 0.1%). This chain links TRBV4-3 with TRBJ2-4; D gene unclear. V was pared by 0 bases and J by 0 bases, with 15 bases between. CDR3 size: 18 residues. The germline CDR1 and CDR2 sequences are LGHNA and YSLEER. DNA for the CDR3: TGCGCCAGCAGCCAAGAAGGACCGGAAACCTTAGCCAAAAACATTCAGTACTTC. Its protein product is CASSQEGPETLAKNIQYF.

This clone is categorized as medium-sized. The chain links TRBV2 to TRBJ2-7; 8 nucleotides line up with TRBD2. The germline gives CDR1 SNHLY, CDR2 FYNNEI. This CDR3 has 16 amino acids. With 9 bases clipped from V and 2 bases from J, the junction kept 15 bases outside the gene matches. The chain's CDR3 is CARSGSGGPLTYEQYF. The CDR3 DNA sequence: TGTGCCAGATCTGGGAGCGGGGGCCCTTTAACCTACGAGCAGTACTTC.

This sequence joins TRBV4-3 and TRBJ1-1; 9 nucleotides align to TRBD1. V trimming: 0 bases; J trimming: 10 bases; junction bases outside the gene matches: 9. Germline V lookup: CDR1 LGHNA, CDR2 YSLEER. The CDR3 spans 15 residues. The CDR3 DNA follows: TGCGCCAGCAGCCAAGACACCGGGACAGGGAACGGAGCTTTCTTT. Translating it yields CASSQDTGTGNGAFF.

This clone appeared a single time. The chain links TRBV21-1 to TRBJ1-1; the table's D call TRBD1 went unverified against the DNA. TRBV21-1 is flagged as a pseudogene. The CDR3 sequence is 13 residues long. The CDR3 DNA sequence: TGTGCCAGCAGTATCGGACAGCACACTGAAGCTTTCTTT. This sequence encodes CASSIGQHTEAFF.

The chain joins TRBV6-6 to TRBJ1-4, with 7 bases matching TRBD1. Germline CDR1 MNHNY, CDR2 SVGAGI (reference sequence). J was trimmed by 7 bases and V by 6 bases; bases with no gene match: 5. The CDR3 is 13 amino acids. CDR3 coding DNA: TGTGCCAGCAGCGCAGGGGGAGGTGAAAAACTGTTTTTT. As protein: CASSAGGGEKLFF.